The 28 T cell receptor beta chains in this list originate from one sample, sequenced in a study of Tregs in tolerant kidney transplant recipients. Mixed chimerism was transient after nonmyeloablative marrow transplants from related graft donors. The assay was immunoSEQ multiplex PCR, and TCRdb's table has in-frame clones only and misses some. The repertoire includes tens of thousands of clones, around 90% of them detected once, and about 16% sits in the top ten. Material: CD8+ T cells from blood (PBMCs), obtained 24 months after the transplant. Every receptor here comes from a human patient who received a combined kidney and bone marrow transplant. Part of the T cells may come from the graft donor.

This clone was recorded once. The rearrangement joins TRBV14 to TRBJ2-5; 8 nucleotides line up with TRBD2. The germline V gene encodes CDR1 SGHDN and CDR2 FVKESK. V dropped 6 bases and J dropped 5; count of bases not matched to a gene: 5. The CDR3 totals 13 residues. For the CDR3, the DNA is TGTGCCAGCAGTCAGCGGGGGTGGGAGACCCAGTACTTC. Protein product: CASSQRGWETQYF.

This clone was observed a handful of times. This chain connects TRBV4-1 to TRBJ2-2; maybe TRBD2 (6 bases). Germline CDR1 reads MGHRA; CDR2 reads YSYEKL. V lost 1 base and J 2 bases, leaving 14 bases between the germline ends. The CDR3 extends over 17 amino acids. The CDR3 bases are TGCGCCAGCAGCCAAGGGGTACCGGGAGATAACACCGGGGAGCTGTTTTTT. It specifies CASSQGVPGDNTGELFF.

The genes are TRBV6-5 and TRBJ2-3, with 12 bases fitting TRBD2. Germline CDR1 and CDR2: MNHEY and SVGAGI. V lost 10 bases, J lost 2 bases, and 7 bases stayed unmatched. The CDR3 runs to 15 residues. CDR3 residues: CATKGLAGHTDTQYF. The CDR3 region has the DNA TGTGCCACCAAGGGACTAGCGGGCCACACAGATACGCAGTATTTT.

The genes are TRBV4-1 and TRBJ2-7; the D gene is possibly TRBD1 (6 bases). V was trimmed by 1 base and J by 5 bases, leaving 9 bases between them. Germline-derived CDR1 and CDR2 are MGHRA and YSYEKL. This CDR3 has 13 amino acids. The CDR3 protein is CASSQGQVNEQYF. In DNA form, the CDR3 reads TGCGCCAGCAGCCAAGGACAGGTGAACGAGCAGTACTTC.

This clone was detected once. The chain couples TRBV13 to TRBJ2-7; TRBD1 might be the D (5 bases). Germline CDR1 reads PRHDT; CDR2 reads FYEKMQ (reference sequence). The length of the CDR3 is 15 residues. V lost 2 bases and J lost 6, with 17 bases in between. The CDR3 here is CASSLRSPGSSEQYF. In DNA, the CDR3 is TGTGCCAGCAGCTTAAGGAGCCCAGGGTCGAGCGAGCAGTACTTC. The complete variable domain, with remaining parts taken from reference TRBV13 and TRBJ2-7, reads AAGVIQSPRHLIKEKRETATLKCYPIPRHDTVYWYQQGPGQDPQFLISFYEKMQSDKGSIPDRFSAQQFSDYHSELNMSSLELGDSALYFCASSLRSPGSSEQYFGPGTRLTVT.

The chain carries TRBV7-3 and TRBJ2-2, with 8 bases matching TRBD2. The CDR3 spans 16 residues. Germline CDR1 and CDR2: SGHTA and FQGTGA. V trimming: 5 bases; J trimming: 3 bases; junction bases outside the gene matches: 8. The CDR3 DNA reads as TGTGCCAGCAGCCTCCTTGGAGCGGGAGACACCGGGGAGCTGTTTTTT. It yields the protein CASSLLGAGDTGELFF.

About this clone: Compared with germline, one end of the junction differs, possibly owing to a read error. The rearrangement uses TRBV6-4 and TRBJ2-2, with D possibly matching TRBD2 (5 bases). This CDR3 comprises 14 residues. Germline CDR1 is MRHNA and CDR2 is SNTAGT. The chain's CDR3 is CDSSRERSTGELFF. The CDR3 nucleotides are TGTGACAGCAGTAGGGAGCGTAGCACCGGGGAGCTGTTTTTT.

The chain couples TRBV30 to TRBJ2-2, with D perhaps TRBD2 (6 bases). V was shortened by 3 bases and J by 9 bases, with 17 bases between the two germline ends. The germline V gene encodes CDR1 GTSNPN and CDR2 SVGIG (reference sequence). CDR3 length: 14 residues. CDR3 region: CAWSPRLAGRELFF. DNA for the CDR3: TGTGCCTGGAGCCCCCGACTGGCGGGGAGGGAGCTGTTTTTT.

The rearrangement uses TRBV6-5 and TRBJ2-3; D perhaps matches TRBD1 (6 bases). Germline V gene sequence: CDR1 MNHEY, CDR2 SVGAGI. CDR3 length: 15 residues. V lost 5 bases and J lost 4, with 16 bases in between. CDR3 DNA: TGTGCCAGCAGTACGACGTGGGGGCAGTCAGATACGCAGTATTTT. This translates into CASSTTWGQSDTQYF.

The V call is TRBV13, the J call TRBJ2-1, with D perhaps matching TRBD2 (6 bases). The CDR3 consists of 18 residues. Between the trimmed V and J ends, which lost 3 bases and 4 bases, there was a span of 22 bases. Germline V gene data show CDR1 as PRHDT and CDR2 as FYEKMQ (reference sequence). The CDR3 reads CASSLGGFGLSLYNEQFF. Here the CDR3 DNA reads TGTGCCAGCAGCTTGGGGGGTTTTGGACTATCCTTATACAATGAGCAGTTCTTC.

The chain combines TRBV28 with TRBJ2-7; 8 bases line up with TRBD1. Germline lookup yields CDR1 MDHEN and CDR2 SYDVKM. The CDR3 runs 14 residues. With V trimmed by 7 bases and J by 3 bases, 8 bases remained unmatched. Here the CDR3 reads CASNPGQVFYEQYF. The CDR3 bases are TGTGCCAGCAACCCGGGACAGGTCTTCTACGAGCAGTACTTC.

This clone was seen once. V gene TRBV15 combines with J gene TRBJ2-7; D is uncertain. Looked up from germline, CDR1 is LNHNV and CDR2 is YYDKDF (reference sequence). V lost 0 bases and J 0 bases, leaving 6 bases between the germline ends. This CDR3 region has 14 residues. CDR3 in DNA: TGTGCCACCAGCAGAGATCCCCGCTCCTACGAGCAGTACTTC. This encodes CATSRDPRSYEQYF.

A word on this clone: Relative to the germline gene, one junction end is altered; a read error may explain this. Distinct nucleotide sequences in the sample also encode this CDR3. Here the CDR3 reads CASSVGTGENSPLHF. Written as DNA, the CDR3 is TGTGCCAGCAGTGTTGGGACAGGGGAAAATTCCCCCCTCCACTTT. The J gene is TRBJ1-6, the V gene TRBV6-5; 10 positions match TRBD1. The CDR3 has 15 residues. Germline V gene data show CDR1 as MNHEY and CDR2 as SVGAGI.

The chain joins TRBV21-1 to TRBJ2-7; the table gives TRBD2 as D, unverified against the DNA. TRBV21-1 is designated a pseudogene. The CDR3 totals 14 residues. The CDR3 region is CAKHPGGGSYEQYF. Written as DNA, the CDR3 is TGTGCCAAGCATCCTGGGGGGGGGTCCTACGAGCAGTACTTC.

The chain joins TRBV11-2 to TRBJ2-7; 8 bases align to TRBD1. CDR3 length: 15 residues. Trimming at V came to 1 base and at J to 3 bases, leaving 5 bases not matched to a gene. The germline V gene has CDR1 SGHAT and CDR2 FQNNGV. The DNA of the CDR3 is TGTGCCAGCAGCTTAGGGGCAGGGGGCAACTACGAGCAGTACTTC. This gives the protein CASSLGAGGNYEQYF.

This chain links TRBV7-9 with TRBJ1-4; a weak D match, TRBD1 (5 bases). The CDR3 is made up of 16 amino acids. V lost 4 bases, J lost 8 bases, and 20 bases lay in between. Germline V lookup: CDR1 SEHNR, CDR2 FQNEAQ (reference sequence). The CDR3 is CASSSSAGGLSEKLFF. For the CDR3, the DNA is TGTGCCAGCAGCTCATCGGCGGGGGGGTTAAGCGAAAAACTGTTTTTT.

J is TRBJ2-5 and V is TRBV4-3; a weak D match, TRBD2 (5 bases). The CDR3 length is 16 residues. Germline V CDR1 and CDR2: LGHNA, YSLEER. V was cut by 0 bases and J by 5 bases, with 16 bases left in between. The chain's CDR3 is CASSQDWGEEGETQYF. CDR3 DNA sequence: TGCGCCAGCAGCCAAGATTGGGGAGAGGAAGGGGAGACCCAGTACTTC.

The chain is built from TRBV11-2 and TRBJ1-4; 7 nucleotides match TRBD1. In germline, CDR1 is SGHAT, CDR2 FQNNGV. Trimming removed 2 bases from V and 10 bases from J; junction bases left unmatched: 7. The CDR3 has 14 residues. For the CDR3, the DNA is TGTGCCAGCAGCTTAAGGCAGGGGGATAGAAAACTGTTTTTT. It translates to CASSLRQGDRKLFF. Looking up the rest from reference TRBV11-2 and TRBJ1-4 gives the full variable domain: EAGVAQSPRYKIIEKRQSVAFWCNPISGHATLYWYQQILGQGPKLLIQFQNNGVVDDSQLPKDRFSAERLKGVDSTLKIQPAKLEDSAVYLCASSLRQGDRKLFFGSGTQLSVL.

V gene TRBV7-9 combines with J gene TRBJ2-1, with 10 bases that match TRBD2. This CDR3 has 15 residues. Germline V CDR1 and CDR2: SEHNR, FQNEAQ (reference sequence). Unmatched junction bases numbered 11, after V lost 6 bases and J lost 9 bases. Written as DNA, the CDR3 is TGTGCCAGCAGTGCGTCCAGGCTAGCGGGAGTTGAGCAGTTCTTC. Amino acids: CASSASRLAGVEQFF.

This clone was found a few times. This sequence joins TRBV28 and TRBJ1-1; unclear D gene. V gave up 8 bases and J gave up 10 bases, with 11 bases separating them. The CDR3 sequence is 10 residues long. CDR1 and CDR2 (germline): MDHEN, SYDVKM. The CDR3 region has the DNA TGTGCCAGCCTTCCCCCCCCAGCTTTCTTT. Residues: CASLPPPAFF.

The chain uses TRBV5-8 and TRBJ2-7, with a tentative D call TRBD2 (5 bases). V was cut by 7 bases and J by 4 bases, with 15 bases left in between. The CDR3 is made up of 13 amino acids. The germline V gene has CDR1 SGHTS and CDR2 YDEGEE. CDR3 sequence: CASRPRGSYEQYF. As DNA, the CDR3 is TGTGCCAGCCGCCCCCGGGGATCGTACGAGCAGTACTTC.

This clone was seen only once. This chain uses TRBV6-1 with TRBJ2-3, with D possibly TRBD2 on 6 matching bases. This CDR3 contains 16 residues. Germline V gives CDR1 MNHNS, CDR2 SASEGT. Trimming shortened V by 2 bases and J by 2 bases, and 14 bases separated the two germline ends. Here the CDR3 DNA reads TGTGCCAGCAGTGAATGGAGTAGCGGATTCACAGATACGCAGTATTTT. Translating it yields CASSEWSSGFTDTQYF.

J is TRBJ2-2 and V is TRBV5-6, with 9 nucleotides matching TRBD1. The CDR3 loop spans 13 amino acids. Germline CDR1 SGHDT, CDR2 YYEEEE. The J segment lost 6 bases and the V segment lost 4 bases, leaving 1 base of the junction unmatched. This CDR3 is CASSRQGAGELFF. CDR3 sequence (DNA): TGTGCCAGCAGCCGACAGGGGGCCGGGGAGCTGTTTTTT.

The sample holds one count of this clone. The rearrangement uses TRBV10-1 and TRBJ2-1; TRBD2 agrees at 15 bases. Trimming at V came to 7 bases and at J to 3 bases, leaving 13 bases not matched to a gene. CDR3 length: 19 residues. In germline, CDR1 is WNHNN, CDR2 SYGVQD (reference sequence). The DNA of the CDR3 is TGCGCCAGCAAACCCGGGACTAGCGGGGGGCCCCACGGCTACAATGAGCAGTTCTTC. Residues: CASKPGTSGGPHGYNEQFF.

The chain employs TRBV4-3 and TRBJ2-7, with no clear D. The CDR3 has 15 residues. Between the trimmed V and J ends, which lost 1 base and 4 bases, there was a span of 14 bases. CDR1 is LGHNA and CDR2 is YSLEER in the germline V gene. The CDR3 nucleotides read TGCGCCAGCAGCCAAGGACATGGGTTTTTGTACGAGCAGTACTTC. Protein: CASSQGHGFLYEQYF.

The chain carries TRBV9 and TRBJ2-2, with no clear D. This CDR3 is built from 11 residues. CDR1 and CDR2 (germline): SGDLS, YYNGEE. Trimming took off 3 bases at V and 5 bases at J, with 2 bases between the two ends. CDR3 in DNA: TGTGCCAGCAGCGCGACCGGGGAGCTGTTTTTT. Its translation: CASSATGELFF.

The CDR3 DNA is TGTGCCAGCAGCGAGTACCCCGGGCCTGGGGCCCAAGATACGCAGTATTTT. It specifies CASSEYPGPGAQDTQYF. This rearrangement joins TRBV5-4 to TRBJ2-3, with a possible D match to TRBD1 (5 bases). The germline gives CDR1 SGHNT, CDR2 YYREEE (reference sequence). This CDR3 spans 17 amino acids. With 4 bases removed from V and 5 bases from J, the gap between germline ends came to 23 bases.

This chain's CDR3 is CAISETRDYNEQFF. DNA for the CDR3: TGTGCCATCAGTGAAACCAGGGACTACAATGAGCAGTTCTTC. This chain connects TRBV10-3 to TRBJ2-1; weak D call: TRBD1 (5 bases). Germline V gene lookup returns CDR1 ENHRY and CDR2 SYGVKD. This CDR3 has 14 residues. V shed 3 bases and J shed 3 bases, with 9 bases lying between them.